These 19 T cell receptor beta chains were all obtained from the same sample, sequenced in a study of T cell repertoires in cytomegalovirus infection. No antigens are known for them. One entry per CDR3 protein, called by TCRdb with MiXCR from the reads. The table shows about 570,000 distinct CDR3 sequences, with 40% occurring only once. Sequences were derived from cultured PBMCs, sampled from culture after CMV antigen stimulation. These receptors all come from a human donor in good health (CMV status not recorded). Some clones in this sample may be carry-over from other donors' samples.

The CDR3 DNA follows: TGTGCCATCAGTGAAACCGACAGGAACGAGCAGTACTTC. Amino acid sequence: CAISETDRNEQYF. The V gene is TRBV10-3, the J gene TRBJ2-7, with D perhaps matching TRBD1 (6 bases). CDR1 and CDR2 (germline): ENHRY, SYGVKD. This CDR3 has 13 residues. V shed 3 bases and J shed 5 bases, with 11 bases lying between them.

This chain links TRBV6-6 with TRBJ1-1; 7 nucleotides match TRBD1. Trimming cost V 8 bases and J 1 base; bases outside gene matches: 4. The germline V gene encodes CDR1 MNHNY and CDR2 SVGAGI (reference sequence). This CDR3 contains 13 residues. For the CDR3, the DNA is TGTGCCAGCGGGACAGCTCAGAACACTGAAGCTTTCTTT. Protein: CASGTAQNTEAFF.

CDR3 DNA: TGTGCCAGTAGTCACTCGGGACTCCCAAATGAGCAGTTCTTC. As protein: CASSHSGLPNEQFF. The V gene is TRBV19, the J gene TRBJ2-1, with TRBD2 as a possible D gene (6 bases). The CDR3 is made up of 14 amino acids. CDR1 and CDR2 from the germline V gene are LNHDA and SQIVND (reference sequence). V was clipped by 5 bases and J by 7 bases, with 15 bases between them.

The rearrangement links TRBV18 to TRBJ2-5; no firm D call. CDR1 and CDR2 (germline): KGHSH, LQKENI. The CDR3 extends over 13 amino acids. Trimming took off 1 base at V and 5 bases at J, with 8 bases between the two ends. CDR3 amino acids: CASSPQVAETQYF. The CDR3 DNA follows: TGTGCCAGCTCACCACAGGTGGCTGAGACCCAGTACTTC.

This clonotype has only a few counts. The chain is built from TRBV7-8 and TRBJ2-1, with TRBD2 identical over 9 bases. Per the germline V gene, CDR1 is SGHVS and CDR2 is FQNEAQ. The J segment lost 5 bases and the V segment lost 0 bases, leaving 8 bases of the junction unmatched. The CDR3 totals 17 residues. This CDR3 is CASSLARVAGAHNEQFF. CDR3 coding DNA: TGTGCCAGCAGCTTAGCCCGGGTAGCGGGAGCTCACAATGAGCAGTTCTTC.

The chain recombines TRBV4-2 with TRBJ2-3; TRBD1 might be the D (5 bases). This CDR3 contains 13 residues. Germline-derived CDR1 and CDR2 are LGHNA and YNFKEQ. The ends were cut back, 4 bases at V and 2 bases at J, with 7 bases in the middle. The CDR3 bases are TGTGCCAGCAGCCCGGACAACACAGATACGCAGTATTTT. The encoded protein is CASSPDNTDTQYF.

The rearrangement joins TRBV20-1 to TRBJ2-5; tentatively, D is TRBD2 (6 bases). The CDR3 is 13 amino acids. V lost 6 bases and J lost 4, with 15 bases in between. Per the germline V gene, CDR1 is DFQATT and CDR2 is SNEGSKA (reference sequence). The CDR3 is CSANTSPRETQYF. DNA for the CDR3: TGCAGTGCAAACACTAGCCCCCGAGAGACCCAGTACTTC.

This clonotype has just a few counts. This rearrangement joins TRBV5-6 to TRBJ1-6; D call uncertain. The V end was cut by 0 bases, the J end by 4 bases, with 5 bases between. CDR1 is SGHDT and CDR2 is YYEEEE in the germline V gene. CDR3 size: 14 residues. The CDR3 is CASSLDQYNSPLHF. The CDR3 nucleotides read TGTGCCAGCAGCTTGGATCAATATAATTCACCCCTCCACTTT.

The V and J genes are TRBV18 and TRBJ1-1; a weak D match, TRBD1 (5 bases). The CDR3 is 15 amino acids. Trimming removed 2 bases at V and 2 bases at J, with 12 bases between. Germline loops: CDR1 KGHSH, CDR2 LQKENI. The CDR3 region is CASSPRGSRNTEAFF. CDR3 nucleotides: TGTGCCAGCTCACCAAGGGGCTCCAGAAACACTGAAGCTTTCTTT.

This clonotype was observed a few times. The CDR3: CASSYTLAGDTDTQYF. The DNA of the CDR3 is TGTGCCAGCAGCTACACCCTAGCGGGGGATACAGATACGCAGTATTTT. The rearrangement joins TRBV7-2 to TRBJ2-3; 10 bases match TRBD2. V trimming: 4 bases; J trimming: 3 bases; junction bases outside the gene matches: 7. The length of the CDR3 is 16 residues. Germline-derived CDR1 and CDR2 are SGHTA and FQGNSA.

This clonotype was seen a few times. CDR3 nucleotide sequence: TGTGCCAGCAGGGGAGGGGGACAGGGGGCTATCGAGCAGTACTTC. Amino acids: CASRGGGQGAIEQYF. The chain uses TRBV28 and TRBJ2-7; 12 bases line up with TRBD1. There are 15 residues in the CDR3. Per the germline V gene, CDR1 is MDHEN and CDR2 is SYDVKM. Trimming removed 6 bases from V and 6 bases from J; junction bases left unmatched: 9.

This clonotype was seen repeatedly, ten times or more. CDR3 sequence reads: CASSLKVPGGWETQYF. The CDR3 DNA reads as TGTGCCAGCAGCTTAAAGGTTCCAGGGGGCTGGGAGACCCAGTACTTC. The chain combines TRBV7-2 with TRBJ2-5, with 8 positions matching TRBD1. Trimming took 2 bases from V and 5 from J; bases not matched to a gene: 10. The CDR3 sequence is 16 residues long. Germline V gene data show CDR1 as SGHTA and CDR2 as FQGNSA.

This rearrangement joins TRBV19 to TRBJ1-1, with D possibly being TRBD1 (6 bases). From germline, CDR1 is LNHDA and CDR2 SQIVND (reference sequence). V was trimmed by 5 bases and J by 1 base, leaving 8 bases between them. This CDR3 spans 13 amino acids. CDR3 in amino acids: CASSDRPNTEAFF. The DNA for the CDR3 is TGTGCCAGTAGTGACAGGCCGAACACTGAAGCTTTCTTT.

This clonotype was seen more than once but under ten times. The chain carries TRBV20-1 and TRBJ1-1, with unresolved D. Trimming removed 1 base from V and 2 bases from J, with 11 bases in between. The CDR3 runs to 14 residues. CDR1 and CDR2 (germline): DFQATT, SNEGSKA (reference sequence). The CDR3 loop is CSARGGRSNTEAFF. CDR3 DNA: TGCAGTGCTAGAGGCGGGAGATCCAACACTGAAGCTTTCTTT.

This clonotype was counted only a few times. CDR3 loop: CASRRTSVETQYF. The CDR3 DNA is TGTGCCAGCAGGAGGACTAGCGTGGAGACCCAGTACTTC. V is TRBV6-1 and J is TRBJ2-5; 9 bases fit TRBD2. From germline, CDR1 is MNHNS and CDR2 SASEGT. Unmatched junction bases numbered 4, after V lost 6 bases and J lost 5 bases. The CDR3 contains 13 residues.

This clonotype has only a few counts. This chain connects TRBV20-1 to TRBJ2-3; D remains unclear. Between the trimmed V and J ends, which lost 6 bases and 2 bases, there was a span of 12 bases. CDR1 and CDR2 from the germline V gene are DFQATT and SNEGSKA (reference sequence). This CDR3 region has 13 residues. CDR3 in amino acids: CSAPTLNTDTQYF. The DNA of the CDR3 is TGCAGTGCCCCGACCCTAAACACAGATACGCAGTATTTT.

There are a few counts of this clonotype. The V call is TRBV12-3 or TRBV12-4, the J call TRBJ1-2, with unresolved D. The CDR3 has 11 residues. V dropped 2 bases and J dropped 6 bases, with 4 bases sitting between them. The CDR3 spells CASSLRDGYTF. In DNA, the CDR3 is TGTGCCAGCAGTTTAAGGGATGGCTACACCTTC.

The chain links TRBV6-1 to TRBJ2-5; 8 bases align to TRBD2. There are 14 residues in the CDR3. Unmatched junction bases numbered 7, after V lost 6 bases and J lost 4 bases. Germline V CDR1 and CDR2: MNHNS, SASEGT. CDR3 amino acids: CASSPGRGVETQYF. The CDR3 region has the DNA TGTGCCAGCAGCCCTGGGCGGGGGGTAGAGACCCAGTACTTC.

The chain has TRBV19 and TRBJ2-2; D is undetermined. V was cut by 7 bases and J by 8 bases, with 14 bases left in between. This CDR3 contains 13 residues. Germline V gene sequence: CDR1 LNHDA, CDR2 SQIVND (reference sequence). The DNA of the CDR3 is TGTGCCAGTAATTATTGGGGATCAGGGGAGCTGTTTTTT. As protein: CASNYWGSGELFF.